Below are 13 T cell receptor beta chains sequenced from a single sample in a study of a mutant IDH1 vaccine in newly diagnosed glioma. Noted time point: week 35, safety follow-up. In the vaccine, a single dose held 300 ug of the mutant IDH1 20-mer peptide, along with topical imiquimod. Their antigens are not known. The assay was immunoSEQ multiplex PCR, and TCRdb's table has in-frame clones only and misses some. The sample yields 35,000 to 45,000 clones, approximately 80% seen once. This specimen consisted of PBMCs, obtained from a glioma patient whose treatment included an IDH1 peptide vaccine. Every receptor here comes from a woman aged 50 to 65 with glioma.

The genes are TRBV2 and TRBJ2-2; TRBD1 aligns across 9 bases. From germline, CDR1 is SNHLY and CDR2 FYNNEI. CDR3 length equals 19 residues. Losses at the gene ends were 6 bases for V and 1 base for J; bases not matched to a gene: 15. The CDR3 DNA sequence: TGTGCCAGCAGCCGAGGCACTTGGGGGACAGGGAGGAACACCGGGGAGCTGTTTTTT. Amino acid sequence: CASSRGTWGTGRNTGELFF.

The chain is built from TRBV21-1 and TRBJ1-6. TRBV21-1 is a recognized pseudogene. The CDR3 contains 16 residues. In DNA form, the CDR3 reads TGTGCCAGCAGCGCACCGGGGGGGACGGCGAATTCACCCCTCCACTTT. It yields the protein CASSAPGGTANSPLHF.

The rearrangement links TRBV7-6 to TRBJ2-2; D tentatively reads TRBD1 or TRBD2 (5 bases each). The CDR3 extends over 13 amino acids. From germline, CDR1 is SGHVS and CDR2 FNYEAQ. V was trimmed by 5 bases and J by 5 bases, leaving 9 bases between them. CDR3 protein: CASSMGPTGELFF. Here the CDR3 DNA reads TGTGCCAGCAGCATGGGACCTACCGGGGAGCTGTTTTTT.

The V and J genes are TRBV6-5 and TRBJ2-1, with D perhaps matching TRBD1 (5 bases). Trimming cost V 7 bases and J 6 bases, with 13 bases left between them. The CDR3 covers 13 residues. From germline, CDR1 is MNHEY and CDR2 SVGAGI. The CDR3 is CASKVGPGNEQFF. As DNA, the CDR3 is TGTGCCAGCAAAGTGGGGCCCGGCAATGAGCAGTTCTTC.

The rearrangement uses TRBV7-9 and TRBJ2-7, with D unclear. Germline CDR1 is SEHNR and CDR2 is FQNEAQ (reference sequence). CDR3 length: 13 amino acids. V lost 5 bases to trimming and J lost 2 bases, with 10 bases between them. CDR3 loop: CASSPIAAYEQYF. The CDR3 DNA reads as TGTGCCAGCAGCCCGATAGCTGCCTACGAGCAGTACTTC.

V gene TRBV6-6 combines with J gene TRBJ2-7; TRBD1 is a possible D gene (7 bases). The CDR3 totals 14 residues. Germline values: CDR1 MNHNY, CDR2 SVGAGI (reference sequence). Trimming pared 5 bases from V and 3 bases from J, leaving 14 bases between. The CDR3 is CASSPSGGFYEQYF. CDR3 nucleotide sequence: TGTGCCAGCAGTCCATCAGGGGGGTTCTACGAGCAGTACTTC.

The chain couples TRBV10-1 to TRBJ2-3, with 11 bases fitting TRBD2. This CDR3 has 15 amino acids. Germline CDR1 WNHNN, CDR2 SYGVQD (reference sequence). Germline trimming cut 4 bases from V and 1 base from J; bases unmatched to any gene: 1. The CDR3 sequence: CASSGGLAGTDTQYF. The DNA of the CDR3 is TGCGCCAGCAGTGGGGGACTAGCGGGCACAGATACGCAGTATTTT.

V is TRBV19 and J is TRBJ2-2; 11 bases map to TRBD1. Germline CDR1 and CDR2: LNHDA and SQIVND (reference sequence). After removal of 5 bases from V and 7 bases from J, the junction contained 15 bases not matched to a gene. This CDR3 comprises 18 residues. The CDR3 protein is CASSLHKTGTGGSGELFF. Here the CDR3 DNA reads TGTGCCAGTAGTCTACACAAAACCGGGACAGGGGGAAGCGGGGAGCTGTTTTTT.

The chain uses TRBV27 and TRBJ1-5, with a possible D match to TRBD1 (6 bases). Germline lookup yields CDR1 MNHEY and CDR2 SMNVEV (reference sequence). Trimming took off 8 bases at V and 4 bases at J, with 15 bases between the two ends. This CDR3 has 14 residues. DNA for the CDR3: TGTGCCAGCGCAATGGCAGGGGTAAATCAGCCCCAGCATTTT. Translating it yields CASAMAGVNQPQHF.

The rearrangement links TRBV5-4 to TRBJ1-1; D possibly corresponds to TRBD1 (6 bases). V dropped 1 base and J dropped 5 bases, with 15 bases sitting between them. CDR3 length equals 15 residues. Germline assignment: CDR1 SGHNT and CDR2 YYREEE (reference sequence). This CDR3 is CASSLIGGETTEAFF. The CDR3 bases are TGTGCCAGCAGCTTGATTGGGGGCGAGACGACTGAAGCTTTCTTT.

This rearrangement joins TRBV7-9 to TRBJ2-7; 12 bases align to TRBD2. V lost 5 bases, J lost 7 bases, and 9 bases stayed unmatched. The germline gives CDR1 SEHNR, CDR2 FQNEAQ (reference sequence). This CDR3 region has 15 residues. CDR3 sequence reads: CASSPLAGGTTEQYF. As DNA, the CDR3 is TGTGCCAGCAGCCCCCTAGCGGGGGGGACTACGGAGCAGTACTTC.

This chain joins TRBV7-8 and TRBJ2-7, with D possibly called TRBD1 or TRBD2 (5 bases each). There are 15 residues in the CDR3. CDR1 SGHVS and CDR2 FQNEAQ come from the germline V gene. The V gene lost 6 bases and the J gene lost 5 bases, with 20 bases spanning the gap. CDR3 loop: CASSAGAGLNNEQYF. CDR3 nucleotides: TGTGCCAGCAGTGCCGGGGCGGGCCTCAACAACGAGCAGTACTTC.

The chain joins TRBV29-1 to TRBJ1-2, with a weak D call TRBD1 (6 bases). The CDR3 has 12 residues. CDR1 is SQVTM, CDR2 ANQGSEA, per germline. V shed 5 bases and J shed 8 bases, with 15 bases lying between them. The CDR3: CSVPGGLGGYTF. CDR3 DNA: TGCAGCGTTCCGGGGGGCCTGGGCGGCTACACCTTC.